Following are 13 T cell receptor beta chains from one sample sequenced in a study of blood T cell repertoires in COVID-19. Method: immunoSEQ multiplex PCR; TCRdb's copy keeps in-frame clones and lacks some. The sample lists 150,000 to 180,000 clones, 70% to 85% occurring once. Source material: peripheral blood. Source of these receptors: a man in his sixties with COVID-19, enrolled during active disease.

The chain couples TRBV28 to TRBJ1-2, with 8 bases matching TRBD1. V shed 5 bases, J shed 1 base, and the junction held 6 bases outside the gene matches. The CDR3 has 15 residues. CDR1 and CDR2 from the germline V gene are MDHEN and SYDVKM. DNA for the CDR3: TGTGCCAGCAGTCCCAGGGGGCGCTTTAACTATGGCTACACCTTC. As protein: CASSPRGRFNYGYTF.

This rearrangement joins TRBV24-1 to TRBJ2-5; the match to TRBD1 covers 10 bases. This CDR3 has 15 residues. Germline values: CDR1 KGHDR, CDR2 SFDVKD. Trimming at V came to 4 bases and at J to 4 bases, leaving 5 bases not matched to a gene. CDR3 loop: CATSEWTGGGETQYF. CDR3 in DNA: TGTGCCACCAGTGAGTGGACAGGGGGAGGAGAGACCCAGTACTTC.

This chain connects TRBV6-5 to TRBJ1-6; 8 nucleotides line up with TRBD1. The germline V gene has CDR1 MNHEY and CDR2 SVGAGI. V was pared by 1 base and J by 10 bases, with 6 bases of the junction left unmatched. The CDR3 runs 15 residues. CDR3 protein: CASSYFQGAGSPLHF. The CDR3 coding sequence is TGTGCCAGCAGTTACTTCCAGGGGGCCGGATCACCCCTCCACTTT.

The CDR3: CASSQTGPTFMNTEAFF. CDR3 bases: TGTGCCAGCAGTCAGACAGGGCCAACCTTCATGAACACTGAAGCTTTCTTT. The gene calls are TRBV28 and TRBJ1-1; 7 bases agree with TRBD1. There are 17 residues in the CDR3. Germline loops: CDR1 MDHEN, CDR2 SYDVKM. V dropped 5 bases and J dropped 0; count of bases not matched to a gene: 12. Combining the CDR3 with reference TRBV28 and TRBJ1-1 gives the whole variable domain DVKVTQSSRYLVKRTGEKVFLECVQDMDHENMFWYRQDPGLGLRLIYFSYDVKMKEKGDIPEGYSVSREKKERFSLILESASTNQTSMYLCASSQTGPTFMNTEAFFGQGTRLTVV.

The CDR3 spells CASSSRPNTGELFF. CDR3 DNA sequence: TGTGCCAGCAGTTCTCGTCCCAACACCGGGGAGCTGTTTTTT. The chain uses TRBV6-2 or TRBV6-3 and TRBJ2-2; D is undetermined. Germline CDR1 is MNHEY and CDR2 is SVGEGT. The CDR3 is 14 residues long. Trimming took 4 bases from V and 2 from J, leaving 8 bases between them.

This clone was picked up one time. Here the CDR3 reads CASSRTSTGEQFF. CDR3 nucleotide sequence: TGTGCCAGCAGCCGGACTAGTACAGGCGAGCAGTTCTTC. The V call is TRBV14, the J call TRBJ2-1, with 7 bases that match TRBD2. The germline V gene encodes CDR1 SGHDN and CDR2 FVKESK. The CDR3 is made up of 13 amino acids. V trimming: 4 bases; J trimming: 10 bases; junction bases outside the gene matches: 7.

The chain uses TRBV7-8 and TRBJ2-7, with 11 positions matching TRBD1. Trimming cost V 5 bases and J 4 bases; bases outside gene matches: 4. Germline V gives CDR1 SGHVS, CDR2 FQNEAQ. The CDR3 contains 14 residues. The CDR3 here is CASSGGQGAYEQYF. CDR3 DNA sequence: TGTGCCAGCAGCGGAGGACAGGGGGCTTACGAGCAGTACTTC.

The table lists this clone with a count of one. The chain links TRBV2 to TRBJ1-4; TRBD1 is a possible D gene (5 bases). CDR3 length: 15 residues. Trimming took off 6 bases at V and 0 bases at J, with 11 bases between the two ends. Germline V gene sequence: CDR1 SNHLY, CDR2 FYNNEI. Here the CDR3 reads CASRGPYATNEKLFF. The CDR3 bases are TGTGCCAGCAGGGGGCCGTATGCAACTAATGAAAAACTGTTTTTT.

CDR3 DNA sequence: TGTGCCAGCAGCTTATCAGCGGGGGAGCAGTTCTTC. Translating gives CASSLSAGEQFF. The chain couples TRBV7-9 to TRBJ2-1, with 7 bases lining up with TRBD2. Per the germline V gene, CDR1 is SEHNR and CDR2 is FQNEAQ (reference sequence). CDR3 size: 12 residues. V was pared by 2 bases and J by 10 bases, with 2 bases of the junction left unmatched.

CDR3 sequence (DNA): TGTGCCAGTACGGGACAGGTTGCAACTAATGAAAAACTGTTTTTT. This gives the protein CASTGQVATNEKLFF. The chain combines TRBV19 with TRBJ1-4, with 8 bases fitting TRBD1. Trimming at V came to 7 bases and at J to 0 bases, leaving 4 bases not matched to a gene. Per germline, CDR1 LNHDA and CDR2 SQIVND (reference sequence). The CDR3 totals 15 residues.

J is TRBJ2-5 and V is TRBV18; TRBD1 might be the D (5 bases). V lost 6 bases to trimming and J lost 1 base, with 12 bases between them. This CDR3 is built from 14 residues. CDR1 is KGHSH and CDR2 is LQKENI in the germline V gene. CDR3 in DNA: TGTGCCAGCTCTACGACAGTGGTCCAAGAGACCCAGTACTTC. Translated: CASSTTVVQETQYF.

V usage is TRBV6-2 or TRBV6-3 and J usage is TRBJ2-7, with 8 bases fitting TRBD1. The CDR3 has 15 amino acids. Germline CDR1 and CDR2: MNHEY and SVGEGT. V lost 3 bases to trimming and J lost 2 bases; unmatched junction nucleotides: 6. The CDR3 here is CASSYRGQGPYEQYF. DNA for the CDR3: TGTGCCAGCAGTTATCGCGGACAGGGACCCTACGAGCAGTACTTC.

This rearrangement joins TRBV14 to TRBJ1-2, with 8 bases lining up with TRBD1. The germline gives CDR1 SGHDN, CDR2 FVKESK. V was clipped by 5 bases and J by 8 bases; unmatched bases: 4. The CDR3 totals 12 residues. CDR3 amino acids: CASSLDRVGYTF. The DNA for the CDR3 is TGTGCCAGCAGCTTGGACAGGGTAGGCTACACCTTC.